This T cell receptor beta chain was recovered during a study of blood T cell repertoires in COVID-19. Study in general: T cells, B-cell-depleted T cells, or PBMCs provided the cDNA or gDNA that served as material.

This CDR3 comprises 14 residues. Per germline, CDR1 KGHSH and CDR2 LQKENI. The V segment lost 0 bases and the J segment 8 bases; nucleotides outside the gene matches: 4. The table came from immunoSEQ multiplex PCR; TCRdb's copy has only in-frame clones and leaves some out. The data show approximately 90,000 clones, with about nine tenths seen just once and approximately 5.4% held by the top ten. Sequenced material: peripheral blood. The sequence was obtained from a man aged 60 to 75 with COVID-19, enrolled during active disease. This rearrangement joins TRBV18 to TRBJ1-5; 7 bases match TRBD1. The CDR3 reads CASSPPGGGEPQHF. For the CDR3, the DNA is TGTGCCAGCTCACCACCAGGGGGCGGTGAGCCCCAGCATTTT. Full variable domain (rest looked up from reference TRBV18 and TRBJ1-5): NAGVMQNPRHLVRRRGQEARLRCSPMKGHSHVYWYRQLPEEGLKFMVYLQKENIIDESGMPKERFSAEFPKEGPSILRIQQVVRGDSAAYFCASSPPGGGEPQHFGDGTRLSIL.